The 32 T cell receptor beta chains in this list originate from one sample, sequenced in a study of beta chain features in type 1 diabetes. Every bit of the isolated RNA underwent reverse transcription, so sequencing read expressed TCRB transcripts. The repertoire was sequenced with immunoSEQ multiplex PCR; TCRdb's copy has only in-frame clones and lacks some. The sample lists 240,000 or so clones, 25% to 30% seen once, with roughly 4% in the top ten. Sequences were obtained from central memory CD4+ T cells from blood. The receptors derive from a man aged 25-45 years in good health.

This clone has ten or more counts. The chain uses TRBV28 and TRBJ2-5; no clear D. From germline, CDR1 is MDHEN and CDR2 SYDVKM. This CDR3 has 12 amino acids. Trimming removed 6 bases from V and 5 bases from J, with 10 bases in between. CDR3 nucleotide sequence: TGTGCCAGCAGCAGGCTTCGGGAGACCCAGTACTTC. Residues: CASSRLRETQYF.

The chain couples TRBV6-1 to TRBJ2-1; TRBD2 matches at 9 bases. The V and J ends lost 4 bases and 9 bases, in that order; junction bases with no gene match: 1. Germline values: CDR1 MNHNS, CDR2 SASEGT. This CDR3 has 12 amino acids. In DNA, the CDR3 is TGTGCCAGCAGTGCTAGCGGGATTGAGCAGTTCTTC. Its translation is CASSASGIEQFF.

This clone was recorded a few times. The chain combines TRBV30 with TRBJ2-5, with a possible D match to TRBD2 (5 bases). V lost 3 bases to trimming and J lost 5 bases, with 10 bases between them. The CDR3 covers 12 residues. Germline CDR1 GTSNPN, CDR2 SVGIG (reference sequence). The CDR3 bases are TGTGCCTGGAGCGACGTAGCGGAGACCCAGTACTTC. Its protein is CAWSDVAETQYF. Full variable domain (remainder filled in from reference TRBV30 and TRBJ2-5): SQTIHQWPATLVQPVGSPLSLECTVEGTSNPNLYWYRQAAGRGLQLLFYSVGIGQISSEVPQNLSASRPQDRQFILSSKKLLLSDSGFYLCAWSDVAETQYFGPGTRLLVL.

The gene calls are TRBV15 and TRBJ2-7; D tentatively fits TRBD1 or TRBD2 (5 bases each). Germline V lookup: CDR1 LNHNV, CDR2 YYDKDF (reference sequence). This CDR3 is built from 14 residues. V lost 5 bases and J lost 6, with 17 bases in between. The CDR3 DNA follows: TGTGCCACCAGCCCGCAGCCGGGGCGTGGCGAGCAGTACTTC. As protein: CATSPQPGRGEQYF.

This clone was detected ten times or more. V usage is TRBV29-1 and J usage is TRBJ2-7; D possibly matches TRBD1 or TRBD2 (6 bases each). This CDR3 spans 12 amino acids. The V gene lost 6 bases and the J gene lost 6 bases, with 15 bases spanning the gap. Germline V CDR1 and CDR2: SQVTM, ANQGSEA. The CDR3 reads CSVTMGGSEQYF. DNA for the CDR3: TGCAGCGTCACTATGGGGGGCTCCGAGCAGTACTTC.

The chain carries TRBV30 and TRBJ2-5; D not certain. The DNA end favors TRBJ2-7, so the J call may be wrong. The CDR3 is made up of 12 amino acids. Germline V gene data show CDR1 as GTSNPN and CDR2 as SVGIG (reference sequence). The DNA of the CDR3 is TGTGCCTGGAGCGAGAAGACCTACGAGCAGTACTTC. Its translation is CAWSEKTYEQYF.

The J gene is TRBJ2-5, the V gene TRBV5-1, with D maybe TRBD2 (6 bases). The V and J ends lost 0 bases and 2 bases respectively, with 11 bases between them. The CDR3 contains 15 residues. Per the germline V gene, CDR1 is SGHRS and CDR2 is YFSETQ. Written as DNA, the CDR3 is TGCGCCAGCAGCTTGGCGGCGGGAATTCAAGAGACCCAGTACTTC. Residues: CASSLAAGIQETQYF. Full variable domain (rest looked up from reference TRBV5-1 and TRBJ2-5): KAGVTQTPRYLIKTRGQQVTLSCSPISGHRSVSWYQQTPGQGLQFLFEYFSETQRNKGNFPGRFSGRQFSNSRSEMNVSTLELGDSALYLCASSLAAGIQETQYFGPGTRLLVL.

CDR3 nucleotides: TGTGCCAGCAGTCTGGGAGCGGGAGGGCGACTACAAGAGACCCAGTACTTC. Translated, it gives CASSLGAGGRLQETQYF. The chain uses TRBV27 and TRBJ2-5; 10 nucleotides align to TRBD2. This CDR3 contains 17 residues. J gave up 2 bases and V 5 bases, and 11 bases lay outside the gene matches. Germline V CDR1 and CDR2: MNHEY, SMNVEV (reference sequence).

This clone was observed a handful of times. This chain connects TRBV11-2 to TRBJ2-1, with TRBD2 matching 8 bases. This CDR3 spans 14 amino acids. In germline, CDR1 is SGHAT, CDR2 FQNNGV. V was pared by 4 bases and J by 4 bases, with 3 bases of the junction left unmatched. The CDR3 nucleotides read TGTGCCAGCAGCTCAGGACTAGCTTACAATGAGCAGTTCTTC. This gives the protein CASSSGLAYNEQFF.

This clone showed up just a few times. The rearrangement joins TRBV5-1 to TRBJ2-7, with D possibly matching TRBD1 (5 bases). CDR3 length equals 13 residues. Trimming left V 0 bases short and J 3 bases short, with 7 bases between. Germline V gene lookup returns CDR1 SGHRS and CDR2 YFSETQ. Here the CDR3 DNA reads TGCGCCAGCAGCTTGGGACAGATCTACGAGCAGTACTTC. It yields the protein CASSLGQIYEQYF.

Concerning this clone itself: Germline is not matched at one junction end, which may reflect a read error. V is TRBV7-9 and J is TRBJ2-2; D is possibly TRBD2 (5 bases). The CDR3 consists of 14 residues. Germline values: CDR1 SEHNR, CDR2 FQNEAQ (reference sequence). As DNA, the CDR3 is TGTGCCAGCAGCACCCGGACGGGAACCGGAGAGCTGTTTTTT. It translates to CASSTRTGTGELFF.

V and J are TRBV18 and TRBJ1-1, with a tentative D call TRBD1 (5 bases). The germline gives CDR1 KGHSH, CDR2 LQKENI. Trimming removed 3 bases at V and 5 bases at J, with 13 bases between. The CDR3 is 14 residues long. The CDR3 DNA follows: TGTGCCAGCTCACCTCCGGGGGGTTCGACTGAAGCTTTCTTT. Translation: CASSPPGGSTEAFF.

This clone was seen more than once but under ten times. The chain's CDR3 is CASSSSTGLEYF. CDR3 nucleotide sequence: TGTGCCAGCAGTTCCTCGACAGGGTTGGAGTACTTC. The chain has TRBV27 and TRBJ2-7; 7 positions agree with TRBD1. The CDR3 has 12 residues. Per the germline V gene, CDR1 is MNHEY and CDR2 is SMNVEV (reference sequence). Trimming at V came to 4 bases and at J to 11 bases, leaving 8 bases not matched to a gene.

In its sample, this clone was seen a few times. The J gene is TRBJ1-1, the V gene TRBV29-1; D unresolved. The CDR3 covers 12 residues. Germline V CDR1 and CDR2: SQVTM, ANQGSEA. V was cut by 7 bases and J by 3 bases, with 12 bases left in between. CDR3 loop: CSAGLMDTEAFF. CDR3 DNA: TGCAGCGCCGGATTGATGGACACTGAAGCTTTCTTT.

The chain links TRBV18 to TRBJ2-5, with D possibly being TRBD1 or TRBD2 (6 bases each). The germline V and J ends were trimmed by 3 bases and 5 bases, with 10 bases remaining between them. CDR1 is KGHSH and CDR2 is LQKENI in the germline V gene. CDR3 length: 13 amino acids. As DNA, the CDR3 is TGTGCCAGCTCACCGCCGGGGGCGGAGACCCAGTACTTC. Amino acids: CASSPPGAETQYF.

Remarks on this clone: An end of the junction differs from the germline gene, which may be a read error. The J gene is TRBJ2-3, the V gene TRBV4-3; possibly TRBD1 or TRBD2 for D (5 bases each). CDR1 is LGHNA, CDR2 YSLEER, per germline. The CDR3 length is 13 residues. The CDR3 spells CASSQDLDRDATF. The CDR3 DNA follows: TGCGCCAGCAGCCAAGACCTGGACCGGGACGCGACATTT.

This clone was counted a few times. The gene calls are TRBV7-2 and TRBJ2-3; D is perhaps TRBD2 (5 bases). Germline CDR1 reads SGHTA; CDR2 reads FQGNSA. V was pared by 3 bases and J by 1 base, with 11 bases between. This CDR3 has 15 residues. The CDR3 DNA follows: TGTGCCAGCAGCTTTGCAGGAGGCCGCACAGATACGCAGTATTTT. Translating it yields CASSFAGGRTDTQYF.

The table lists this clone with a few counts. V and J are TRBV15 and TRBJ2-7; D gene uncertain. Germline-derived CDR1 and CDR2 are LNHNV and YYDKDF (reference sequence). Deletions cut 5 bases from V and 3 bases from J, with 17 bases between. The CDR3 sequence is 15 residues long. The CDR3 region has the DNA TGTGCCACCAGCGACGCCCCGGGCCAGTACTACGAGCAGTACTTC. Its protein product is CATSDAPGQYYEQYF.

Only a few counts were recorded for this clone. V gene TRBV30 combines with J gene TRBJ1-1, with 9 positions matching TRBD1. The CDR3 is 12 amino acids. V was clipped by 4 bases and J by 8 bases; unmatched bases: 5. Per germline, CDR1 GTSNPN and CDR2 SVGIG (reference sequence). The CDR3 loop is CAWTTGGREAFF. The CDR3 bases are TGTGCCTGGACCACAGGGGGCCGGGAAGCTTTCTTT.

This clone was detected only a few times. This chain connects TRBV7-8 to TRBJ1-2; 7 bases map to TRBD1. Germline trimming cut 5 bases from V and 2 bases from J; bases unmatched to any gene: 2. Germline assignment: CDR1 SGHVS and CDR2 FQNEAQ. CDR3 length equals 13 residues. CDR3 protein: CASSAGGNYGYTF. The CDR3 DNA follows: TGTGCCAGCAGCGCAGGGGGGAACTATGGCTACACCTTC. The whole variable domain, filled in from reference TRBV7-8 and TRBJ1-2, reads GAGVSQSPRYKVAKRGQDVALRCDPISGHVSLFWYQQALGQGPEFLTYFQNEAQLDKSGLPSDRFFAERPEGSVSTLKIQRTQQEDSAVYLCASSAGGNYGYTFGSGTRLTVV.

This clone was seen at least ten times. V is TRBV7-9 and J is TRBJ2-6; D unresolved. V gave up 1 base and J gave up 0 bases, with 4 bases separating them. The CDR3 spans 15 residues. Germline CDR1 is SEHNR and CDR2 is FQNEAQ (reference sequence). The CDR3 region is CASSLGSSGANVLTF. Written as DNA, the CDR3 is TGTGCCAGCAGCTTAGGATCCTCTGGGGCCAACGTCCTGACTTTC.

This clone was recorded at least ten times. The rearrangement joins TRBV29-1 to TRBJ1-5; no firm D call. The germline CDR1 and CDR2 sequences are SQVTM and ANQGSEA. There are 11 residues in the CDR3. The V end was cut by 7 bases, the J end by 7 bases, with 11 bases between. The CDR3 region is CSAGVGQPQHF. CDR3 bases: TGCAGCGCTGGGGTAGGACAGCCCCAGCATTTT.

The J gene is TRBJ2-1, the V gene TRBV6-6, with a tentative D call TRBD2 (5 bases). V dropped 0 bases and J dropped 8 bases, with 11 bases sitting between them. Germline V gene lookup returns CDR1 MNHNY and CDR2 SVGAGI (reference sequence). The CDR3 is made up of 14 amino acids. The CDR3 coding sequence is TGTGCCAGCAGTTACTCGAAGACTATTGATGAGCAGTTCTTC. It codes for CASSYSKTIDEQFF.

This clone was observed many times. CDR3 region: CASSPSARQESYNEQFF. The CDR3 DNA reads TGTGCCAGCAGCCCGTCAGCGAGACAGGAGTCCTACAATGAGCAGTTCTTC. The chain recombines TRBV7-9 with TRBJ2-1; D may be TRBD1 (6 bases). V was clipped by 5 bases and J by 1 base, with 18 bases between them. The CDR3 runs to 17 residues. Germline values: CDR1 SEHNR, CDR2 FQNEAQ (reference sequence). Full variable domain (missing parts from reference TRBV7-9 and TRBJ2-1): DTGVSQNPRHKITKRGQNVTFRCDPISEHNRLYWYRQTLGQGPEFLTYFQNEAQLEKSRLLSDRFSAERPKGSFSTLEIQRTEQGDSAMYLCASSPSARQESYNEQFFGPGTRLTVL.

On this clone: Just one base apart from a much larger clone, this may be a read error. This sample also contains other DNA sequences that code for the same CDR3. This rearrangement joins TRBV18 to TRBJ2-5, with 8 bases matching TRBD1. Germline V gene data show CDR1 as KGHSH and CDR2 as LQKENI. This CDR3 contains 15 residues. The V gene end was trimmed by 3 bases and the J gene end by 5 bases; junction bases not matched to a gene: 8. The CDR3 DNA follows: TGTGCCAGCTCACCGGGACAGGCGTCGGGGGAGACCCAGTACTTC. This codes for CASSPGQASGETQYF.

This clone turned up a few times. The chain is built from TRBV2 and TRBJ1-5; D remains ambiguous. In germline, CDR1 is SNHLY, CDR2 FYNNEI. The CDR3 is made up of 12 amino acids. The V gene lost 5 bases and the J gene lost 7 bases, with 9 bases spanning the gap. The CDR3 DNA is TGTGCCAGCAGTTCAGAAAACCAGCCCCAGCATTTT. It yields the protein CASSSENQPQHF.

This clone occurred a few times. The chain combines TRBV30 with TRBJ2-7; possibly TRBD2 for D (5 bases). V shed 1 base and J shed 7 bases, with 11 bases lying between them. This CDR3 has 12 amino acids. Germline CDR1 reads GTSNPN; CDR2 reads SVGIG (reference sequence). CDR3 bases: TGTGCCTGGAGTGGGAACTCGGGGGAGCAGTACTTC. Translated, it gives CAWSGNSGEQYF.

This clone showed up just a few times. CDR3 sequence reads: CASSPGTNTEAFF. The CDR3 nucleotides read TGTGCCAGCTCGCCAGGGACGAACACTGAAGCTTTCTTT. This rearrangement joins TRBV18 to TRBJ1-1, with TRBD1 as a possible D gene (5 bases). CDR1 is KGHSH, CDR2 LQKENI, per germline. Trimming pared 6 bases from V and 1 base from J, leaving 9 bases between. The CDR3 length is 13 residues.

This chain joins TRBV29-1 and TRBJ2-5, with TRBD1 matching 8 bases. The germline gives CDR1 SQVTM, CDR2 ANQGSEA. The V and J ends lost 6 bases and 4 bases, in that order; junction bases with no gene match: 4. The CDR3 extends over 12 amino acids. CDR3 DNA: TGCAGCGTAAATACAGGGGGAGAGACCCAGTACTTC. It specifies CSVNTGGETQYF.

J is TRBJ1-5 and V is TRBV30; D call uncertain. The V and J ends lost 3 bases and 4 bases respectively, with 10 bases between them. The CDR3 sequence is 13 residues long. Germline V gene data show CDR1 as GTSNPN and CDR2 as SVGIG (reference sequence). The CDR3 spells CAWRGQVNQPQHF. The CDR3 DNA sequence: TGTGCCTGGAGAGGTCAGGTAAATCAGCCCCAGCATTTT. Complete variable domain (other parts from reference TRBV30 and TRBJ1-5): SQTIHQWPATLVQPVGSPLSLECTVEGTSNPNLYWYRQAAGRGLQLLFYSVGIGQISSEVPQNLSASRPQDRQFILSSKKLLLSDSGFYLCAWRGQVNQPQHFGDGTRLSIL.

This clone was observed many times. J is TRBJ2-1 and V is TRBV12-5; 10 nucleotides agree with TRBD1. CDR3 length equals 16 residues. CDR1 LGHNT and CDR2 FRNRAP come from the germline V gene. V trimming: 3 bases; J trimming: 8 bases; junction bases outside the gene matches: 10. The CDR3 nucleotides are TGTGCTAGTGGTTTAACCCCGGGACAGGGGATTCATGAGCAGTTCTTC. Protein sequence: CASGLTPGQGIHEQFF.

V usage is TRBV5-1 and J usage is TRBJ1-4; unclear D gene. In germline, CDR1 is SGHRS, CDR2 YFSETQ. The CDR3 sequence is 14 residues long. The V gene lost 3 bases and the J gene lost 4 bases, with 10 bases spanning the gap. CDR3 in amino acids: CASSSDGNNEKLFF. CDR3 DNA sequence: TGCGCCAGCAGCTCGGACGGAAATAATGAAAAACTGTTTTTT.